These T cell receptor beta chains were read from a single sample in a study of T-cell reconstitution after alpha-beta-depleted transplantation in children. TCRdb called the PCR reads again in MiXCR, with one record for every CDR3 protein. The data contain 200,000 to 250,000 distinct CDR3 sequences, around 9.5% of them singletons. The source material was PBMCs from the stem cell graft donor, sampled from the stem cell graft. Receptor source: a human donor who donated a stem cell graft to a child with acute lymphoblastic leukemia. Both conserved end residues are part of each CDR3. D genes are given only for firm matches. The listing skips clone size in some rows; elsewhere it reads once, few, many or a size class.

clone size | J gene | V gene | D gene | CDR3 protein | CDR3 DNA
. | TRBJ2-7 | TRBV4-1 | TRBD2 | CASSQDIASGGNKQYF | TGCGCCAGCAGCCAAGATATCGCCAGCGGGGGAAATAAGCAGTACTTC
. | TRBJ2-5 | TRBV12-5 | . | CASGSPREWMETQYF | TGTGCTAGTGGTTCCCCGAGGGAGTGGATGGAGACCCAGTACTTC
few | TRBJ2-6 | TRBV6-1 | TRBD1 | CASRPQGPGANVLTF | TGTGCCAGCAGACCACAGGGGCCTGGGGCCAACGTCCTGACTTTC
. | TRBJ2-1 | TRBV29-1 | . | CSVERGAHRQFF | TGCAGCGTTGAAAGGGGGGCGCACAGGCAGTTCTTC
few | TRBJ2-5 | TRBV5-1 | TRBD2 | CASSLAGTSGASQETQYF | TGCGCCAGCAGCTTGGCAGGGACTAGCGGGGCAAGCCAAGAGACCCAGTACTTC
many | TRBJ1-5 | TRBV6-5 | TRBD1 | CASGTGDMWQPQHF | TGTGCCAGCGGGACAGGGGACATGTGGCAGCCCCAGCATTTT
few | TRBJ2-5 | TRBV6-1 | TRBD1 | CASRPPGQGWETQYF | TGTGCCAGCAGACCCCCGGGACAGGGTTGGGAGACCCAGTACTTC
few | TRBJ1-1 | TRBV6-5 | . | CASSYGRKVEAFF | TGTGCCAGCAGTTACGGTCGGAAGGTCGAAGCTTTCTTT
many | TRBJ2-7 | TRBV14 | . | CASSQEGIPGLYEQYF | TGTGCCAGCAGCCAAGAGGGGATTCCAGGACTCTACGAGCAGTACTTC
few | TRBJ1-1 | TRBV2 | TRBD1 | CASSTGGWGAFF | TGTGCCAGCAGTACAGGGGGCTGGGGAGCTTTCTTT
many | TRBJ1-6 | TRBV20-1 | . | CSAALGGLDSPLHF | TGCAGTGCCGCACTCGGAGGGCTGGATTCACCCCTCCACTTT
few | TRBJ2-7 | TRBV7-2 | . | CASSLALRTSSEQYF | TGTGCCAGCAGCTTAGCGCTCCGGACATCCAGCGAGCAGTACTTC
few | TRBJ2-7 | TRBV20-1 | TRBD1 | CSARGDRIYEQYF | TGCAGTGCTAGAGGGGACAGAATCTACGAGCAGTACTTC
. | TRBJ2-2 | TRBV4-3 | . | CASSQDRLVVGELFF | TGCGCCAGCAGCCAAGATCGACTAGTTGTCGGGGAGCTGTTTTTT
. | TRBJ1-4 | TRBV30 | . | CAWSSSVGQREKLFF | TGTGCCTGGAGCTCCTCGGTAGGGCAGCGAGAAAAACTGTTTTTT
many | TRBJ2-3 | TRBV7-2 | TRBD2 | CASSFSGGGNTQYF | TGTGCCAGCAGTTTTAGCGGGGGTGGAAATACGCAGTATTTT